This record covers a single T cell receptor beta chain. Its cognate antigen has yet to be identified. Base qualities were left out, and no much larger clone turns up one base away. V is clipped by 2 bases and J by 0 bases, and the sequence between their germline boundaries is 11 bases long. Measured from the cysteine to the phenylalanine, the CDR3 is 16 residues long. The kept DNA is CDR3 alone, 48 bases in frame from the first base. Taken from the germline V gene, the CDR1 and CDR2 loops are MDHEN and SYDVKM. Each collaborating institution followed its own protocols to collect whole blood in K2EDTA tubes. For TCRbeta analysis, collaborators shipped samples in one of three forms: frozen whole blood, isolated PBMCs, or DNA extracted from either of those sample types. The data were taken from a study of blood T cell repertoires in COVID-19 (TCRdb year 2020). For the wider study: Samples covering the acute and convalescent phases of COVID-19 were provided by collaborators in the United States, Italy and Spain. Samples were obtained from the ongoing ImmuneRACE study (first 160 participants) and from some 1,300 subjects provided by 6 global collaborators. Subjects who had been exposed to COVID-19, were actively infected with it, or had recovered from it provided the deeply sampled blood TCRbeta repertoires that made up the dataset. Where available, HLA class I and class II types were taken from metadata supplied by the sample provider and were not determined by assay-based typing. The sample metadata nearly always contained a de-identified subject ID, COVID-19 status, age in years and sex. A freely available public database, intended as a resource for researchers studying the immune response to SARS-CoV-2, is where the repertoires were released. The material from the prospective study consisted of cDNA or gDNA derived from T cells, B-cell-depleted T cells, or PBMCs. On the study overall, not on this receptor specifically: The quantity of clinical and demographic metadata differed by source and by participant and was supplied without curation.

The immunoSEQ Assay, a bias-controlled multiplex PCR, was used to amplify TCRbeta CDR3 regions from genomic DNA. The study's processing was this. Nucleated cell counts per sample were estimated from amplification of reference gene primers within the assay. To quantify the absolute abundance of each unique TCRbeta CDR3 rearrangement, sequence reads were collapsed and filtered. For each sample, productive Simpson clonality was calculated by taking the square root of Simpson's diversity index across productive rearrangements. The immuneACCESS repertoire file appears here via TCRdb, limited to in-frame rearrangements. These files lack a portion of the clones; in checked studies, under half of the deficit traces to unresolved V genes, and the cause of the others is not known. Clone size and V and J calls were adopted from that table, with D and trimming inferred from the DNA. Counted in this sample were about 170,000 clones; approximately 84% of them appeared once. Roughly 10% of the sample rests with the top ten.

The sample comprised peripheral blood. In this chain, TRBV28 is recombined with TRBJ1-3; the D gene is perhaps TRBD1, on 5 matching bases. The sequence came from a man aged 65 to 79 with active or convalescent COVID-19. The encoded CDR3 is CASSLSGAYSGNTIYF. The DNA is as follows: TGTGCCAGCAGTTTAAGCGGGGCCTACTCTGGAAACACCATATATTTT.